Shown below are 21 T cell receptor beta chains from a single sample sequenced in a study of neurological immune-mediated disorders (dated by TCRdb to between 2018 and 2020). Library creation used 5' RACE. Instrument used: Illumina HiSeq 2500. TCRdb handled the public reads itself, with Q25 trimming in fastp and clone calling in MiXCR, and kept productive beta chains. Each entry is one CDR3 protein sequence, shown with its most common DNA and genes. The table for this sample lists approximately 66,000 distinct CDR3 sequences; around 3% of them were counted only once. The ten largest make up about 3.5% of the sample. What was sequenced was PBMCs. The receptors come from a man aged 35-49 years with multiple sclerosis.

Many counts were recorded for this clonotype. The rearrangement uses TRBV12-5 and TRBJ2-5, with 8 bases aligning to TRBD1. V dropped 4 bases and J dropped 5; count of bases not matched to a gene: 6. Germline assignment: CDR1 LGHNT and CDR2 FRNRAP. The length of the CDR3 is 14 residues. The CDR3 sequence: CASGSTGVEETQYF. The CDR3, as DNA: TGTGCTAGTGGTTCGACAGGGGTCGAGGAGACCCAGTACTTC. Full variable domain (missing parts from reference TRBV12-5 and TRBJ2-5): DARVTQTPRHKVTEMGQEVTMRCQPILGHNTVFWYRQTMMQGLELLAYFRNRAPLDDSGMPKDRFSAEMPDATLATLKIQPSEPRDSAVYFCASGSTGVEETQYFGPGTRLLVL.

This clonotype has a count of ten or more. The chain uses TRBV29-1 and TRBJ2-7; D may be TRBD1 (5 bases). The germline gives CDR1 SQVTM, CDR2 ANQGSEA. The CDR3 is 11 amino acids. Trimming cost V 3 bases and J 2 bases, with 5 bases left between them. The DNA of the CDR3 is TGCAGCGTTGAGACAGCCTACGAGCAGTACTTC. Translated: CSVETAYEQYF.

This clonotype was picked up many times. The chain joins TRBV5-1 to TRBJ1-1; 8 bases fit TRBD1. The ends lost 2 bases at V and 5 bases at J; junction bases unmatched: 11. The V gene's germline CDR1 is SGHRS and CDR2 YFSETQ. The CDR3 is made up of 16 amino acids. The CDR3, as DNA: TGCGCCAGCAGCTTTATCCACAGGGGGAGGGGGACTGAAGCTTTCTTT. Translating gives CASSFIHRGRGTEAFF.

This clonotype was counted at least ten times. The rearrangement joins TRBV5-1 to TRBJ2-3; 9 nucleotides match TRBD2. The germline gives CDR1 SGHRS, CDR2 YFSETQ. The CDR3 covers 18 residues. V shed 2 bases and J 2 bases; nucleotides not matched to a gene: 12. The CDR3 protein is CASSFGRTAGGSTDTQYF. The CDR3 region has the DNA TGCGCCAGCAGCTTCGGGAGAACAGCGGGGGGTTCCACAGATACGCAGTATTTT.

There are many counts of this clonotype. This chain joins TRBV12-3 or TRBV12-4 and TRBJ2-3; 9 bases are a match to TRBD2. J gave up 0 bases and V 6 bases, and 7 bases lay outside the gene matches. The CDR3 consists of 16 residues. This CDR3 is CASRSGAGGSTDTQYF. CDR3 coding DNA: TGTGCCAGCAGATCAGGGGCGGGGGGGAGCACAGATACGCAGTATTTT.

This clonotype was observed many times. The chain is built from TRBV11-2 and TRBJ2-5; 10 positions match TRBD1. V lost 5 bases to trimming and J lost 5 bases; unmatched junction nucleotides: 8. The CDR3 runs 15 residues. Germline V gene sequence: CDR1 SGHAT, CDR2 FQNNGV. The CDR3 DNA reads TGTGCCAGCAGCCGGGGACAGGGGTTTAGGGAGACCCAGTACTTC. Encoded protein: CASSRGQGFRETQYF.

The chain uses TRBV19 and TRBJ1-6; possible D gene TRBD1, 5 bases. The CDR3 has 14 residues. From germline, CDR1 is LNHDA and CDR2 SQIVND (reference sequence). The V gene lost 6 bases and the J gene lost 8 bases, with 14 bases spanning the gap. In nucleotides, the CDR3 is TGTGCCAGTAGAAGGGACGGCTCGGATTCACCCCTCCACTTT. It specifies CASRRDGSDSPLHF.

In its sample, this clonotype was seen many times. This rearrangement joins TRBV11-2 to TRBJ2-5, with TRBD2 identical over 10 bases. The V gene end was trimmed by 3 bases and the J gene end by 5 bases; junction bases not matched to a gene: 6. Germline CDR1 and CDR2: SGHAT and FQNNGV. The CDR3 spans 15 residues. CDR3 region: CASSFSGGAAETQYF. The CDR3 DNA is TGTGCCAGCAGCTTCAGCGGGGGGGCCGCGGAGACCCAGTACTTC.

This clonotype came up many times. CDR3 nucleotides: TGTGCCAGCAGCTTAGTTGCTGGGGGCATCATGAACACTGAAGCTTTCTTT. Translating gives CASSLVAGGIMNTEAFF. V is TRBV7-9 and J is TRBJ1-1; D is perhaps TRBD1 (6 bases). CDR1 is SEHNR and CDR2 is FQNEAQ in the germline V gene (reference sequence). The CDR3 length is 17 residues. Trimming left V 1 base short and J 0 bases short, with 15 bases between.

Comment on this clonotype: A much larger clone is a single base away; this may be a read error. The genes are TRBV5-6 and TRBJ2-2; no firm D call. CDR1 is SGHDT and CDR2 is YYEEEE in the germline V gene. The CDR3 covers 12 residues. V was pared by 6 bases and J by 6 bases, with 9 bases between. CDR3 region: CASTKLSGELFF. The CDR3 DNA reads as TGTGCCAGCACCAAACTATCCGGGGAGCTGTTTTTT.

Ten or more counts support this clonotype. The rearrangement links TRBV5-1 to TRBJ2-5; D is possibly TRBD1 (7 bases). The germline V gene has CDR1 SGHRS and CDR2 YFSETQ. The CDR3 spans 18 residues. V was clipped by 3 bases and J by 5 bases, with 26 bases between them. In DNA form, the CDR3 reads TGCGCCAGCAGCTCCCTTGACAGGGCGGGGACTGTGGTGGAGACCCAGTACTTC. Protein: CASSSLDRAGTVVETQYF.

This clonotype was recorded at least ten times. V is TRBV29-1 and J is TRBJ2-3; possible D gene TRBD1, 8 bases. This CDR3 spans 14 amino acids. Trimming removed 2 bases at V and 6 bases at J, with 15 bases between. Germline V gives CDR1 SQVTM, CDR2 ANQGSEA. The CDR3 spells CSVERTGGVDTQYF. The CDR3 bases are TGCAGCGTTGAAAGAACAGGGGGGGTGGATACGCAGTATTTT.

This clonotype was seen a handful of times. The V gene is TRBV19, the J gene TRBJ1-1, with no clear D. The CDR3 totals 12 residues. V lost 5 bases to trimming and J lost 3 bases, with 7 bases between them. Germline CDR1 is LNHDA and CDR2 is SQIVND (reference sequence). The CDR3 nucleotides are TGTGCCAGTAGTCCCCGGGACACTGAAGCTTTCTTT. As protein: CASSPRDTEAFF.

This clonotype was observed a handful of times. The chain employs TRBV3-1 and TRBJ2-3, with 9 positions matching TRBD1. This CDR3 region has 16 residues. Germline V gene sequence: CDR1 LGHDT, CDR2 YNNKEL (reference sequence). V lost 5 bases and J lost 0; bases outside the gene matches: 6. CDR3: CASSSPGTGSTDTQYF. The CDR3 DNA follows: TGTGCCAGCAGCTCGCCCGGGACAGGGAGCACAGATACGCAGTATTTT.

This clonotype was seen ten or more times. The V call is TRBV12-3 or TRBV12-4, the J call TRBJ1-6; D is perhaps TRBD1 (5 bases). CDR3 length equals 16 residues. The ends were cut back, 5 bases at V and 7 bases at J, with 18 bases in the middle. The CDR3 DNA sequence: TGTGCCAGCAGTCAGGGACCTCTCCGGGGGAATTCACCCCTCCACTTT. This sequence encodes CASSQGPLRGNSPLHF.

This clonotype was found many times. The V gene is TRBV13, the J gene TRBJ1-4; no clear D. CDR1 and CDR2 (germline): PRHDT, FYEKMQ (reference sequence). V lost 7 bases, J lost 10 bases, and 16 bases lay in between. This CDR3 contains 13 residues. CDR3 protein: CASKKFEDGKLFF. In DNA, the CDR3 is TGTGCCAGCAAAAAGTTCGAGGACGGAAAACTGTTTTTT.

This clonotype was observed many times. This rearrangement joins TRBV7-8 to TRBJ2-5; D may be TRBD2 (5 bases). This CDR3 is 16 amino acids long. CDR1 SGHVS and CDR2 FQNEAQ come from the germline V gene. The ends were cut back, 5 bases at V and 3 bases at J, with 19 bases in the middle. In nucleotides, the CDR3 is TGTGCCAGCAGCATCAGCGGATCCCCGGCGGAAGAGACCCAGTACTTC. Translation: CASSISGSPAEETQYF.

The chain carries TRBV7-6 and TRBJ2-1, with D unclear. This CDR3 contains 14 residues. Germline assignment: CDR1 SGHVS and CDR2 FNYEAQ. Deletions cut 4 bases from V and 9 bases from J, with 16 bases between. CDR3 sequence reads: CASSSMTTSGEQFF. In DNA, the CDR3 is TGTGCCAGCAGCTCGATGACCACTTCGGGTGAGCAGTTCTTC.

This clonotype was recorded many times. This rearrangement joins TRBV11-2 to TRBJ1-2, with TRBD1 as a possible D gene (6 bases). V lost 1 base to trimming and J lost 4 bases, with 7 bases between them. The CDR3 length is 13 residues. CDR1 and CDR2 from the germline V gene are SGHAT and FQNNGV. CDR3 sequence: CASSLGGLYGYTF. CDR3 nucleotide sequence: TGTGCCAGCAGCTTAGGGGGGCTCTATGGCTACACCTTC.

The chain combines TRBV6-5 with TRBJ1-1, with unresolved D. Germline CDR1 and CDR2: MNHEY and SVGAGI. V was pared by 1 base and J by 11 bases, with 8 bases between. The CDR3 consists of 11 residues. The CDR3: CASSYLESAFF. For the CDR3, the DNA is TGTGCCAGCAGTTACTTGGAAAGCGCTTTCTTT.

This clonotype showed up many times. The rearrangement links TRBV30 to TRBJ2-2, with D perhaps given as TRBD1 or TRBD2 (5 bases each). This CDR3 has 13 residues. Germline CDR1 GTSNPN, CDR2 SVGIG (reference sequence). V lost 5 bases, J lost 1 base, and 8 bases lay in between. For the CDR3, the DNA is TGTGCCTGGCGGGACGGGAACACCGGGGAGCTGTTTTTT. Residues: CAWRDGNTGELFF. Filled out from reference TRBV30 and TRBJ2-2, the complete variable domain reads SQTIHQWPATLVQPVGSPLSLECTVEGTSNPNLYWYRQAAGRGLQLLFYSVGIGQISSEVPQNLSASRPQDRQFILSSKKLLLSDSGFYLCAWRDGNTGELFFGEGSRLTVL.